The 26 T cell receptor beta chains given below trace back to one sample, sequenced in a study of CXCR3-negative and CXCR3-positive naive CD8 T cells. UMI labels and 5' RACE were used to prepare the TRB cDNA libraries. From its re-call of the 5' RACE reads, TCRdb lists each CDR3 protein once, without DNA. The repertoire table contains about 130,000 distinct CDR3 sequences. Sequencing input: naive CXCR3- CD8+ T cells from blood. The subset was: CD45RO-CCR7+CD27+CD95- naive CD8+ T cells lacking CXCR3 (TNR3-). The receptors derive from a human donor in good health. Some clones in this sample may be carry-over from other donors' samples.

The chain has TRBV9 and TRBJ2-1; lacking DNA, the TRBD2 call made by TCRdb goes unchecked. This CDR3 is built from 14 residues. Germline CDR1 reads SGDLS; CDR2 reads YYNGEE. The CDR3: CASSDSGSWNEQFF.

V gene TRBV2 combines with J gene TRBJ2-1; TCRdb's assignment of TRBD2 cannot be checked, as there is no DNA. Germline assignment: CDR1 SNHLY and CDR2 FYNNEI. This CDR3 is built from 16 residues. This CDR3 is CASSEEGAGGRVEQFF.

V is TRBV12-3 or TRBV12-4 and J is TRBJ2-3; TCRdb returns TRBD2, unconfirmable since there is no DNA. The CDR3 loop spans 15 amino acids. The CDR3 loop reads CASSFWLFGGDTQCF.

The CDR3 sequence: CASSPRGDEQFF. The chain joins TRBV4-1 to TRBJ2-1; lacking DNA, the TRBD1 call made by TCRdb goes unchecked. There are 12 residues in the CDR3. The germline CDR1 and CDR2 sequences are MGHRA and YSYEKL.

The chain is built from TRBV7-9 and TRBJ1-5. The CDR3 is made up of 15 amino acids. CDR1 and CDR2 from the germline V gene are SEHNR and FQNEAQ (reference sequence). The CDR3 protein is CASSLGQDSNQPQHF.

The genes are TRBV6-6 and TRBJ1-6; with no DNA, the TCRdb D assignment of TRBD1 cannot be verified. Germline-derived CDR1 and CDR2 are MNHNY and SVGAGI (reference sequence). The CDR3 spans 13 residues. This CDR3 is CASKSDPGSPLHF.

The rearrangement uses TRBV29-1 and TRBJ2-3; TCRdb reports TRBD1, a call that lacks DNA to check it against. There are 14 residues in the CDR3. Germline values: CDR1 SQVTM, CDR2 ANQGSEA. CDR3 in amino acids: CSVVWGRVTDTQYF.

The CDR3 sequence: CASSFLPGTGNSYEQYF. V and J are TRBV28 and TRBJ2-7; no DNA is available, so the TRBD1 call from TCRdb remains unchecked. This CDR3 comprises 17 residues. Germline V gene sequence: CDR1 MDHEN, CDR2 SYDVKM.

The rearrangement uses TRBV28 and TRBJ2-7; TCRdb gives TRBD1 as the D gene, but with no DNA this cannot be confirmed. There are 17 residues in the CDR3. Germline loops: CDR1 MDHEN, CDR2 SYDVKM. Here the CDR3 reads CASSLYLTVGVSYEQYF.

The rearrangement joins TRBV11-2 to TRBJ1-1; absent DNA, TCRdb's TRBD1 call cannot be checked. This CDR3 has 15 residues. CDR1 and CDR2 (germline): SGHAT, FQNNGV. CDR3 protein: CASSPPRTVNTEAFF.

The gene calls are TRBV4-1 and TRBJ2-1; TCRdb indicates TRBD2, and absent DNA this call remains unverified. In germline, CDR1 is MGHRA, CDR2 YSYEKL. The CDR3 covers 15 residues. The CDR3 spells CASSQVSLSGGKQFF.

The rearrangement joins TRBV6-1 to TRBJ2-7; TCRdb calls TRBD1, which cannot be checked without DNA. The CDR3 covers 15 residues. Germline V gives CDR1 MNHNS, CDR2 SASEGT. CDR3 loop: CASSELGTSSYEQYF.

This rearrangement joins TRBV10-3 to TRBJ2-1; the D gene TCRdb calls, TRBD1, cannot be checked with no DNA. Germline V gene lookup returns CDR1 ENHRY and CDR2 SYGVKD. The CDR3 has 15 amino acids. CDR3 loop: CAISERDSSYNEQFF.

The genes are TRBV7-9 and TRBJ2-3; absent DNA, TCRdb's TRBD1 call cannot be checked. The CDR3 length is 18 residues. Looked up from germline, CDR1 is SEHNR and CDR2 is FQNEAQ (reference sequence). The CDR3: CASSYSTLAGPTTDTQYF.

The chain links TRBV19 to TRBJ2-3; TCRdb returns TRBD1, unconfirmable since there is no DNA. The CDR3 sequence is 15 residues long. CDR1 LNHDA and CDR2 SQIVND come from the germline V gene (reference sequence). This CDR3 is CASSSTEGYTRTQYF.

V and J are TRBV30 and TRBJ1-1. Germline V gene data show CDR1 as GTSNPN and CDR2 as SVGIG (reference sequence). The CDR3 is 16 amino acids. CDR3 loop: CAWSVLLRGRNTEAFF.

The V gene is TRBV20-1, the J gene TRBJ1-1. Germline V gene data show CDR1 as DFQATT and CDR2 as SNEGSKA (reference sequence). The CDR3 has 15 residues. The CDR3 region is CSATPTGFMGTEAFF.

The chain's CDR3 is CASSARENTEAFF. The V call is TRBV2, the J call TRBJ1-1. CDR3 length: 13 residues. Germline assignment: CDR1 SNHLY and CDR2 FYNNEI.

The chain couples TRBV4-1 to TRBJ2-1; checking the TCRdb D call of TRBD2 is not possible without DNA. The CDR3 spans 15 residues. The germline CDR1 and CDR2 sequences are MGHRA and YSYEKL. This CDR3 is CASSQVSLSGGTHLF.

The rearrangement links TRBV20-1 to TRBJ2-1; lacking DNA, the TRBD2 call made by TCRdb goes unchecked. The CDR3 consists of 16 residues. CDR1 is DFQATT, CDR2 SNEGSKA, per germline (reference sequence). CDR3 sequence: CSGSAGGFSIYNEQFF.

The rearrangement joins TRBV12-3 or TRBV12-4 to TRBJ1-2. This CDR3 has 18 amino acids. CDR3 region: CASSLLGEGKTSLEGYTF.

The chain joins TRBV9 to TRBJ1-4; TCRdb lists TRBD1, though no DNA is available to test this call. The germline CDR1 and CDR2 sequences are SGDLS and YYNGEE. CDR3 size: 15 residues. The CDR3 spells CASSSTGGTGGKLFF.

CDR3 loop: CASSFALQGSRNTIYF. The genes are TRBV28 and TRBJ1-3; TCRdb proposes TRBD1, but this gene call is untestable without DNA. The CDR3 covers 16 residues. Germline V gene data show CDR1 as MDHEN and CDR2 as SYDVKM.

The chain is built from TRBV19 and TRBJ1-5; TCRdb lists TRBD1, though no DNA is available to test this call. The CDR3 is 16 residues long. CDR1 is LNHDA, CDR2 SQIVND, per germline (reference sequence). CDR3 protein: CASSISEQGVGQPQHF. The complete variable domain, with remaining parts taken from reference TRBV19 and TRBJ1-5, reads DGGITQSPKYLFRKEGQNVTLSCEQNLNHDAMYWYRQDPGQGLRLIYYSQIVNDFQKGDIAEGYSVSREKKESFPLTVTSAQKNPTAFYLCASSISEQGVGQPQHFGDGTRLSIL.

The chain has TRBV7-2 and TRBJ2-5. Germline CDR1 SGHTA, CDR2 FQGNSA. The length of the CDR3 is 14 residues. The CDR3 here is CASSLNRDQETQYF.

This chain uses TRBV29-1 with TRBJ1-2; the D call of TRBD1 rests on TCRdb alone, since no DNA is present to check it. From germline, CDR1 is SQVTM and CDR2 ANQGSEA. CDR3 length: 13 residues. The CDR3 sequence is CSGAGTGLYGYTF.